This record concerns one TCR beta chain sequence. The antigen is not known. Data came from immunoSEQ multiplex PCR; TCRdb stores just in-frame clones and leaves some out. The sample consists of more than 15,000 clones, more than 60% of them appearing once. The CDR3 has 13 residues. V was trimmed by 6 bases and J by 3 bases, leaving 9 bases between them. Germline CDR1 is MNHNS and CDR2 is SASEGT. This sample stems from a study of regulatory dendritic cells for organ transplantation. Regarding the study as a whole: Memory CD8+ T cells were the most oligoclonal; naive cells were highly diverse. Alloreactive memory CD8+ T cell pools varied considerably between individuals.

Allogeneic regulatory or mature dendritic cells were co-cultured for four to six days with CFSE-labeled sorted T cells at 1:10. Memory T cells were CD45RO+, naive were CD45RA+, sorted by FACS. The rearrangement links TRBV6-1 to TRBJ1-3, with no clear D. The clonotype originates from a human donor in good health. The sequenced sample consisted of memory CD4+ T cells from blood cultured with regulatory dendritic cells. Subset reported: CD45RO+ memory T cells. CDR3 protein: CASSGLNGNTIYF. CDR3 sequence (DNA): TGTGCCAGCAGCGGACTCAATGGAAACACCATATATTTT.